This paragraph reports one TCR beta chain. Method: immunoSEQ multiplex PCR; TCRdb's copy keeps in-frame clones and lacks some. The sample lists tens of thousands of clones, approximately 92% occurring once. The data originate from a study of T cells in tuberculosis. Germline loops: CDR1 SGHVS, CDR2 FQNEAQ. Trimming shortened V by 8 bases and J by 2 bases, and 11 bases separated the two germline ends. The CDR3 totals 13 residues. Each donor contributed about 100,000 T cells on average, unsorted. The TCR was taken from a donor aged 10-29 years with latent tuberculosis or without tuberculosis infection. Some clones in this sample may be carry-over from other donors' samples. Source material: PBMCs. The chain carries TRBV7-8 and TRBJ2-3, with D unresolved. In DNA, the CDR3 is TGTGCCAGCGAAACGGTAATCACAGATACGCAGTATTTT. Protein product: CASETVITDTQYF. The full variable domain, completed using reference TRBV7-8 and TRBJ2-3, is GAGVSQSPRYKVAKRGQDVALRCDPISGHVSLFWYQQALGQGPEFLTYFQNEAQLDKSGLPSDRFFAERPEGSVSTLKIQRTQQEDSAVYLCASETVITDTQYFGPGTRLTVL.